This TCR beta chain was identified during a study of T cell responses to AZD1222 COVID-19 vaccine. Whole-study findings and limits: Donors were mostly white British, more females; clonal diversity possibly underestimated. None of the repertoires were sampled until the peak T cell response had passed.

This CDR3 spans 16 amino acids. From germline, CDR1 is SGHVS and CDR2 FNYEAQ. The trim removed 0 bases at V and 6 bases at J, leaving 5 bases unmatched. About this clone itself: What it binds is not known.

Some clones are missing from TCRdb's copy, which holds only in-frame ones; the method was immunoSEQ multiplex PCR. The table lists around 130,000 clones, roughly 92% of them singletons, with about 1.1% in the top ten. The clonotype originates from an adult who received the AZD1222 COVID-19 vaccine. V and J are TRBV7-6 and TRBJ2-1; 10 bases agree with TRBD2. Sequenced material: peripheral blood, taken 28 days after the second AZD1222 dose. The CDR3 protein is CASSLALAGARNEQFF. Written as DNA, the CDR3 is TGTGCCAGCAGCTTAGCGCTAGCGGGAGCTCGCAATGAGCAGTTCTTC.